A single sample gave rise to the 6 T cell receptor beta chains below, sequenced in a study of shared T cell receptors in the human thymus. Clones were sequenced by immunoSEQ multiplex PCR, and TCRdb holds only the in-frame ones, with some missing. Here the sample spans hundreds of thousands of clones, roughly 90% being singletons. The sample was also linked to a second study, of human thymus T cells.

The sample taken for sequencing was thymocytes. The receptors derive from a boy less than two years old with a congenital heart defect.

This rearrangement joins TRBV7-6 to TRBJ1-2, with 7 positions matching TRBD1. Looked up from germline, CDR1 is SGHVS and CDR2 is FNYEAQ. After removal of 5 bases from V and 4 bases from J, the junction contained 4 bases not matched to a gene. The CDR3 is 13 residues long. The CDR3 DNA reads TGTGCCAGCAGCCTACAGGGGACCTATGGCTACACCTTC. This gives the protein CASSLQGTYGYTF.

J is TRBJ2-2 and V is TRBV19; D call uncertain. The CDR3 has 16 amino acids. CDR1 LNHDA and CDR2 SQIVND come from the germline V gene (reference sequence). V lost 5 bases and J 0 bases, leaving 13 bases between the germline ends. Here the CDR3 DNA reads TGTGCCAGTAGTGCCCCGTTACTGACGAACACCGGGGAGCTGTTTTTT. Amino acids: CASSAPLLTNTGELFF.

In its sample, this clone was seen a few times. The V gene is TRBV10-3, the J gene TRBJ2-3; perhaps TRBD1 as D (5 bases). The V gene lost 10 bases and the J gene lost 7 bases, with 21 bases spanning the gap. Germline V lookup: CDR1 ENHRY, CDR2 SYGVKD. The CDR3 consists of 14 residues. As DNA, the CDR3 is TGTGCCACCGCCCCGAGGACACCCGACCATACGCAGTATTTT. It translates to CATAPRTPDHTQYF.

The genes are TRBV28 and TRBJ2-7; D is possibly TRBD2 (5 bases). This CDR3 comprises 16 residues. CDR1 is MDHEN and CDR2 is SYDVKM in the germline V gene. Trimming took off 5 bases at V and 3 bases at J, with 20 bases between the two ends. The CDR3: CASSHNDTQLGYEQYF. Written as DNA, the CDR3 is TGTGCCAGCAGTCACAATGACACGCAACTAGGCTACGAGCAGTACTTC.

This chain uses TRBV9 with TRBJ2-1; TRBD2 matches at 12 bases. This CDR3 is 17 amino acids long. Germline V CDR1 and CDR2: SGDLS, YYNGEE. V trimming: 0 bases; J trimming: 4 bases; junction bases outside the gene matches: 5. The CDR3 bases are TGTGCCAGCAGCGTAGCTACGGGGACTAGCGGGTACAATGAGCAGTTCTTC. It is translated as CASSVATGTSGYNEQFF.

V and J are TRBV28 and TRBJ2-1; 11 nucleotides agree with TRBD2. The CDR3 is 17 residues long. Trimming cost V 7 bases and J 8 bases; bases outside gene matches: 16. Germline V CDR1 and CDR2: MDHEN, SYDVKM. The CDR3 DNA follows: TGTGCCAGCACCCGTGCTTCTAGCGGGAGGTTTCTCCATGAGCAGTTCTTC. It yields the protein CASTRASSGRFLHEQFF.